This entry lists 29 T cell receptor beta chains sequenced from one sample in a study of vaccination and CD4 T cells after COVID-19. Their target antigens are unknown. This sample's treatment: approximately nine-day PBMC culture with coronavirus spike peptide pools or control peptides (ViraFEST assay). The Oncomine TCR Beta short-read assay sequenced DNA from cultured CD4+ T cells. In TCRdb, the PCR reads were re-called with MiXCR into one record per CDR3 protein. Here the sample spans some 16,000 distinct CDR3 sequences, roughly four fifths being singletons. Source: CD4+ T cells from blood, cultured in vitro, taken after SARS-CoV-2 vaccination. The receptors were gathered from a human donor who received a COVID-19 vaccine.

This clonotype turned up a few times. This chain uses TRBV2 with TRBJ1-2, with no clear D. CDR3 length: 13 amino acids. Trimming stripped 8 bases from V and 4 bases from J, with 14 bases between. Germline assignment: CDR1 SNHLY and CDR2 FYNNEI. For the CDR3, the DNA is TGTGCCAGCGGGTCGGGGTATGGCTATGGCTACACCTTC. Amino acids: CASGSGYGYGYTF.

The chain couples TRBV6-1 to TRBJ2-7; TRBD1 might be the D (5 bases). The germline V gene has CDR1 MNHNS and CDR2 SASEGT. The CDR3 runs to 14 residues. V lost 1 base to trimming and J lost 5 bases, with 12 bases between them. CDR3 nucleotides: TGTGCCAGCAGTGAAGACCGACAGTCGGACGAGCAGTACTTC. It yields the protein CASSEDRQSDEQYF.

The chain uses TRBV20-1 and TRBJ2-7; 7 bases line up with TRBD1. The V and J ends lost 5 bases and 3 bases, in that order; junction bases with no gene match: 7. CDR3 length: 13 amino acids. CDR1 is DFQATT and CDR2 is SNEGSKA in the germline V gene (reference sequence). The CDR3, as DNA: TGCAGTGCTTTCCGGGACAGCCACTACGAGCAGTACTTC. This sequence encodes CSAFRDSHYEQYF.

The genes are TRBV5-8 and TRBJ2-1; 7 bases are a match to TRBD1. CDR1 SGHTS and CDR2 YDEGEE come from the germline V gene. V lost 2 bases to trimming and J lost 6 bases; unmatched junction nucleotides: 2. CDR3 size: 13 residues. CDR3: CASSFYRGNEQFF. In DNA, the CDR3 is TGTGCCAGCAGCTTTTACAGGGGCAATGAGCAGTTCTTC.

The genes are TRBV20-1 and TRBJ2-5; TRBD1 is a possible D gene (5 bases). CDR3 length: 14 residues. Germline assignment: CDR1 DFQATT and CDR2 SNEGSKA (reference sequence). The germline V and J ends were trimmed by 0 bases and 2 bases, with 10 bases remaining between them. For the CDR3, the DNA is TGCAGTGCTAGAGATCAGGGTGGACAAGAGACCCAGTACTTC. Residues: CSARDQGGQETQYF.

Only a few counts were recorded for this clonotype. The chain couples TRBV20-1 to TRBJ1-5; 7 bases are a match to TRBD1. CDR3 size: 14 residues. Germline V gives CDR1 DFQATT, CDR2 SNEGSKA (reference sequence). After removal of 3 bases from V and 2 bases from J, the junction contained 4 bases not matched to a gene. The CDR3 region has the DNA TGCAGTGCTAGTCCCGGACAGGGCAATCAGCCCCAGCATTTT. Amino acid sequence: CSASPGQGNQPQHF.

This chain connects TRBV19 to TRBJ1-2; D not resolved. Germline V gene sequence: CDR1 LNHDA, CDR2 SQIVND (reference sequence). The CDR3 runs 16 residues. V was cut by 0 bases and J by 1 base, with 12 bases left in between. The CDR3 DNA is TGTGCCAGTAGTATAGAGCACCTCAGGAGTAACTATGGCTACACCTTC. Its protein product is CASSIEHLRSNYGYTF.

V and J are TRBV20-1 and TRBJ2-1; D is perhaps TRBD2 (5 bases). Germline V lookup: CDR1 DFQATT, CDR2 SNEGSKA (reference sequence). The V gene lost 0 bases and the J gene lost 4 bases, with 16 bases spanning the gap. The CDR3 sequence is 16 residues long. The CDR3 bases are TGCAGTGCTAGAGATCCCTTGGGAGTCCCTTACAATGAGCAGTTCTTC. Translated: CSARDPLGVPYNEQFF.

This clonotype has only one observation. The chain uses TRBV20-1 and TRBJ1-4; 10 nucleotides line up with TRBD1. V gave up 3 bases and J gave up 6 bases; unmatched junction bases: 10. The CDR3 has 16 amino acids. CDR1 is DFQATT and CDR2 is SNEGSKA in the germline V gene (reference sequence). The CDR3 DNA follows: TGCAGTGCTAGTCCCCGCGGGACAGGGGATTATGAAAAACTGTTTTTT. It codes for CSASPRGTGDYEKLFF.

The chain recombines TRBV12-3 or TRBV12-4 with TRBJ1-2; the D gene is possibly TRBD1 (6 bases). The CDR3 is 12 residues long. Trimming left V 2 bases short and J 7 bases short, with 8 bases between. CDR3 bases: TGTGCCAGCAGTTTACAGGGGATTGGCTACACCTTC. Protein product: CASSLQGIGYTF.

In its sample, this clonotype was seen once. The chain has TRBV12-5 and TRBJ2-3; 9 nucleotides line up with TRBD2. The germline V gene encodes CDR1 LGHNT and CDR2 FRNRAP. The CDR3 is made up of 16 amino acids. V lost 6 bases to trimming and J lost 3 bases; unmatched junction nucleotides: 10. This CDR3 is CASGVPSGAVTDTQYF. CDR3 nucleotide sequence: TGTGCTAGTGGCGTTCCTAGCGGGGCCGTAACAGATACGCAGTATTTT.

The J gene is TRBJ2-3, the V gene TRBV2; D remains unclear. This CDR3 spans 14 amino acids. The germline V and J ends were trimmed by 11 bases and 4 bases, with 19 bases remaining between them. Per germline, CDR1 SNHLY and CDR2 FYNNEI. CDR3 residues: CAGKGNPAADTQYF. The CDR3, as DNA: TGTGCCGGGAAGGGCAACCCGGCGGCAGATACGCAGTATTTT.

The V gene is TRBV7-9, the J gene TRBJ1-6, with a weak D call TRBD1 (5 bases). The germline CDR1 and CDR2 sequences are SEHNR and FQNEAQ (reference sequence). The V gene lost 5 bases and the J gene lost 0 bases, with 20 bases spanning the gap. The CDR3 totals 19 residues. The CDR3 coding sequence is TGTGCCAGCAGCCCTTTTGCGGGGGTAGCAAGCTCCTATAATTCACCCCTCCACTTT. Its protein is CASSPFAGVASSYNSPLHF.

In nucleotides, the CDR3 is TGTGCCAGCAGTTACTTGAGGGGTTTAGGGGCCAACGTCCTGACTTTC. This codes for CASSYLRGLGANVLTF. The chain carries TRBV6-5 and TRBJ2-6; D possibly uses TRBD1 or TRBD2 (5 bases each). V lost 1 base, J lost 4 bases, and 11 bases lay in between. Germline V CDR1 and CDR2: MNHEY, SVGAGI. The CDR3 loop spans 16 amino acids.

This clonotype is medium-sized within its sample. The rearrangement joins TRBV5-4 to TRBJ2-5; 7 bases match TRBD1. J was trimmed by 5 bases and V by 4 bases; bases with no gene match: 14. From germline, CDR1 is SGHNT and CDR2 YYREEE (reference sequence). The CDR3 runs 16 residues. Written as DNA, the CDR3 is TGTGCCAGCAGCGTGAACAGGGGAGTTGAACTGGAGACCCAGTACTTC. This encodes CASSVNRGVELETQYF.

This clonotype was recorded a few times. The chain combines TRBV10-1 with TRBJ1-2; D remains unclear. The CDR3 runs to 13 residues. V was pared by 3 bases and J by 2 bases, with 7 bases between. Germline V lookup: CDR1 WNHNN, CDR2 SYGVQD (reference sequence). This CDR3 is CASSERPNYGYTF. DNA of the CDR3: TGCGCCAGCAGTGAAAGGCCGAACTATGGCTACACCTTC.

The gene calls are TRBV19 and TRBJ1-2; possibly TRBD1 for D (6 bases). Trimming took 4 bases from V and 1 from J, leaving 13 bases between them. The CDR3 runs 15 residues. Germline values: CDR1 LNHDA, CDR2 SQIVND (reference sequence). For the CDR3, the DNA is TGTGCCAGTAGTAGAACCGGGACACATAACTATGGCTACACCTTC. Its translation is CASSRTGTHNYGYTF.

The sample holds a few counts of this clonotype. The V call is TRBV6-7, the J call TRBJ1-5; D remains ambiguous. TRBV6-7 is treated as an ORF (open reading frame) with a function not yet certain. The V end lost 7 bases, the J end lost 1 base, and 17 bases lay between the germline ends. The CDR3 extends over 16 amino acids. The CDR3 DNA sequence: TGTGCCAGCACCCTCTGTTTGAGGGTCAGCAATCAGCCCCAGCATTTT. Its translation is CASTLCLRVSNQPQHF.

This rearrangement joins TRBV12-3 or TRBV12-4 to TRBJ1-6; a weak D match, TRBD1 (6 bases). V gave up 3 bases and J gave up 9 bases, with 15 bases separating them. This CDR3 comprises 15 residues. The CDR3 loop is CASSLGGAVGSPLHF. Written as DNA, the CDR3 is TGTGCCAGCAGTTTGGGGGGGGCAGTTGGTTCACCCCTCCACTTT.

The chain uses TRBV10-2 and TRBJ1-1; weak D call: TRBD1 (6 bases). The V gene lost 0 bases and the J gene lost 5 bases, with 19 bases spanning the gap. CDR3 length: 17 amino acids. CDR1 and CDR2 (germline): WSHSY, SAAADI. The CDR3 DNA reads TGCGCCAGCAGTGAGTCGGCGGGAGGGGGAGATTCGACTGAAGCTTTCTTT. As protein: CASSESAGGGDSTEAFF.

The chain combines TRBV2 with TRBJ2-3; a weak D match, TRBD2 (5 bases). The germline V and J ends were trimmed by 4 bases and 7 bases, with 6 bases remaining between them. The CDR3 extends over 11 amino acids. Per the germline V gene, CDR1 is SNHLY and CDR2 is FYNNEI. In DNA form, the CDR3 reads TGTGCCAGCAGTGGAGGGAATACGCAGTATTTT. Protein sequence: CASSGGNTQYF.

This clonotype was detected a few times. The rearrangement joins TRBV27 to TRBJ1-6; no definite D call. Deletions cut 2 bases from V and 0 bases from J, with 5 bases between. The CDR3 is made up of 15 amino acids. The germline V gene has CDR1 MNHEY and CDR2 SMNVEV (reference sequence). The chain's CDR3 is CASSLESSYNSPLHF. The CDR3 DNA follows: TGTGCCAGCAGTTTAGAAAGCTCCTATAATTCACCCCTCCACTTT.

The rearrangement uses TRBV24-1 and TRBJ1-2, with D uncertain. The CDR3 runs to 15 residues. Trimming removed 3 bases from V and 2 bases from J, with 12 bases in between. CDR1 and CDR2 (germline): KGHDR, SFDVKD. The CDR3 coding sequence is TGTGCCACCAGTGATGTGGGGAGCGGGAACTATGGCTACACCTTC. It translates to CATSDVGSGNYGYTF.

The J gene is TRBJ1-2, the V gene TRBV19; 8 positions agree with TRBD1. Germline V gene data show CDR1 as LNHDA and CDR2 as SQIVND (reference sequence). This CDR3 has 16 residues. V trimming: 3 bases; J trimming: 3 bases; junction bases outside the gene matches: 9. CDR3 amino acids: CASSINLGQGHYGYTF. The CDR3 DNA reads as TGTGCCAGTAGTATTAACCTCGGACAGGGTCACTATGGCTACACCTTC.

This CDR3 reads CASSLAFRGGSYNEQFF. DNA of the CDR3: TGTGCCAGCAGCTTAGCGTTTCGGGGGGGTTCCTACAATGAGCAGTTCTTC. The rearrangement joins TRBV7-9 to TRBJ2-1; 8 bases map to TRBD2. Germline V gene sequence: CDR1 SEHNR, CDR2 FQNEAQ (reference sequence). Trimming cost V 0 bases and J 1 base; bases outside gene matches: 5. The CDR3 is 17 residues long.

This clonotype has more than one count but fewer than ten. The V call is TRBV20-1, the J call TRBJ1-6; D gene uncertain. Trimming left V 3 bases short and J 0 bases short, with 12 bases between. Germline V gene lookup returns CDR1 DFQATT and CDR2 SNEGSKA (reference sequence). There are 16 residues in the CDR3. The CDR3: CSARAGGSSYNSPLHF. The CDR3 DNA sequence: TGCAGTGCTAGGGCAGGAGGGAGCTCCTATAATTCACCCCTCCACTTT.

The chain links TRBV20-1 to TRBJ1-5; possibly TRBD1 for D (5 bases). CDR3 length: 15 amino acids. In germline, CDR1 is DFQATT, CDR2 SNEGSKA (reference sequence). V dropped 6 bases and J dropped 1 base, with 16 bases sitting between them. The CDR3 bases are TGCAGTGCCGAAGTGCCAGGGAGAAGCAATCAGCCCCAGCATTTT. It is translated as CSAEVPGRSNQPQHF.

V is TRBV6-1 and J is TRBJ1-1, with a possible D match to TRBD1 (5 bases). The CDR3 is 13 amino acids. CDR1 is MNHNS, CDR2 SASEGT, per germline. Trimming took 6 bases from V and 4 from J, leaving 12 bases between them. The DNA for the CDR3 is TGTGCCAGCAGAGAGGGGAGTTTCACTGAAGCTTTCTTT. This gives the protein CASREGSFTEAFF.

This clonotype was detected a few times. This sequence joins TRBV10-3 and TRBJ1-5; 7 bases agree with TRBD1. The CDR3 length is 15 residues. Germline CDR1 ENHRY, CDR2 SYGVKD. Germline trimming cut 10 bases from V and 2 bases from J; bases unmatched to any gene: 11. The CDR3 sequence: CATSQGLIRNQPQHF. The DNA for the CDR3 is TGTGCCACCTCACAGGGGTTGATACGCAATCAGCCCCAGCATTTT.